The 27 T cell receptor beta chains in this list originate from one sample, sequenced in a study of blood T cell repertoires in COVID-19 (dated by TCRdb to 2020 to 2021). Library creation used the immunoSEQ multiplex PCR assay. TCRdb took this table from immuneACCESS and kept in-frame rearrangements with V and J called. Such tables lack part of the clones; where checked against another copy, unresolved V genes explain under half of the gap, and the rest is unexplained. This sample comprises about 180,000 clones, roughly 90% of them detected only once. The ten top clones hold roughly 1.5% of the sample. Source material: peripheral blood. These TCRs come from a woman aged 45-65 years with acute or convalescent COVID-19.

The V call is TRBV20-1, the J call TRBJ2-3; D ambiguous. V lost 3 bases and J 5 bases, leaving 6 bases between the germline ends. The CDR3 sequence is 11 residues long. From germline, CDR1 is DFQATT and CDR2 SNEGSKA (reference sequence). The CDR3 DNA reads TGCAGTGCTAGTTCGGGAGATACGCAGTATTTT. It specifies CSASSGDTQYF.

This rearrangement joins TRBV6-2 or TRBV6-3 to TRBJ1-2; possible D gene TRBD1, 6 bases. Between the trimmed V and J ends, which lost 5 bases and 3 bases, there was a span of 16 bases. CDR1 is MNHEY and CDR2 is SVGEGT in the germline V gene. There are 15 residues in the CDR3. The CDR3 nucleotides are TGTGCCAGCAGTCAACAGGGTGTGGGAGACTATGGCTACACCTTC. Its protein is CASSQQGVGDYGYTF.

This clone showed up just once. The rearrangement uses TRBV27 and TRBJ2-5; 9 bases agree with TRBD2. Trimming removed 6 bases from V and 0 bases from J; junction bases left unmatched: 5. CDR3 length: 15 amino acids. The germline gives CDR1 MNHEY, CDR2 SMNVEV (reference sequence). The CDR3, as DNA: TGTGCCAGCAGAAGACTAGCGGCTTACCAAGAGACCCAGTACTTC. This sequence encodes CASRRLAAYQETQYF.

The J gene is TRBJ1-1, the V gene TRBV7-7; TRBD1 is a possible D gene (6 bases). Trimming removed 5 bases at V and 5 bases at J, with 12 bases between. Germline V gene sequence: CDR1 SSHAT, CDR2 FNYEAQ (reference sequence). CDR3 length: 13 residues. The CDR3, as DNA: TGTGCCAGCAGCCTCAACAGGGTTACTGAAGCTTTCTTT. It encodes CASSLNRVTEAFF.

The J gene is TRBJ2-5, the V gene TRBV5-1, with D tentatively TRBD1 (6 bases). The germline V gene encodes CDR1 SGHRS and CDR2 YFSETQ. V lost 1 base to trimming and J lost 3 bases, with 13 bases between them. CDR3 length equals 15 residues. The CDR3 loop reads CASSLSLAGEETQYF. CDR3 sequence (DNA): TGCGCCAGCAGCTTGTCTCTGGCAGGGGAAGAGACCCAGTACTTC.

Notes on this clone: Other DNA variants within this sample encode the same CDR3. This chain uses TRBV9 with TRBJ2-1; D unresolved. Deletions cut 0 bases from V and 0 bases from J, with 7 bases between. The CDR3 covers 15 residues. The germline CDR1 and CDR2 sequences are SGDLS and YYNGEE. CDR3 protein: CASSVATASYNEQFF. CDR3 nucleotides: TGTGCCAGCAGCGTAGCTACTGCCTCCTACAATGAGCAGTTCTTC.

The rearrangement uses TRBV10-3 and TRBJ2-1, with 7 bases that match TRBD1. CDR1 is ENHRY and CDR2 is SYGVKD in the germline V gene. The V and J ends lost 4 bases and 12 bases, in that order; junction bases with no gene match: 21. There are 17 residues in the CDR3. In nucleotides, the CDR3 is TGTGCCATCAGTGGGACACTGACAGGGAAAAGGGGTTGGCGGCAGTTCTTC. Its translation is CAISGTLTGKRGWRQFF.

This sequence joins TRBV9 and TRBJ1-4, with D uncertain. V gave up 3 bases and J gave up 8 bases, with 8 bases separating them. Germline CDR1 is SGDLS and CDR2 is YYNGEE. CDR3 size: 12 residues. Here the CDR3 DNA reads TGTGCCAGCAGCGGGGCTTCGGAAAAACTGTTTTTT. Its protein is CASSGASEKLFF.

This clone was recorded only once. The chain links TRBV18 to TRBJ1-6; perhaps TRBD1 as D (5 bases). V gave up 3 bases and J gave up 8 bases, with 8 bases separating them. Germline loops: CDR1 KGHSH, CDR2 LQKENI. The CDR3 sequence is 13 residues long. CDR3 DNA: TGTGCCAGCTCACCGGGGGGGGATTCACCCCTCCACTTT. Translating it yields CASSPGGDSPLHF.

The chain uses TRBV30 and TRBJ2-7; 7 positions agree with TRBD1. The CDR3 runs 12 residues. V dropped 8 bases and J dropped 3; count of bases not matched to a gene: 7. Germline V gene lookup returns CDR1 GTSNPN and CDR2 SVGIG (reference sequence). CDR3 DNA: TGTGCCCTGGGGGACAGCCTCTACGAGCAGTACTTC. Its protein product is CALGDSLYEQYF.

V and J are TRBV7-6 and TRBJ2-1; D is possibly TRBD2 (6 bases). V was trimmed by 5 bases and J by 4 bases, leaving 12 bases between them. This CDR3 spans 14 amino acids. Germline assignment: CDR1 SGHVS and CDR2 FNYEAQ. CDR3 amino acids: CASSLTGTYNEQFF. The CDR3 DNA is TGTGCCAGCAGCCTCACGGGGACTTACAATGAGCAGTTCTTC.

CDR3 in amino acids: CASSLQANPYNEQFF. In DNA, the CDR3 is TGCGCCAGCAGCTTGCAGGCGAACCCCTACAATGAGCAGTTCTTC. The chain has TRBV5-1 and TRBJ2-1; D unresolved. The V end was cut by 1 base, the J end by 2 bases, with 10 bases between. This CDR3 comprises 15 residues. Germline V lookup: CDR1 SGHRS, CDR2 YFSETQ.

J is TRBJ1-4 and V is TRBV30; TRBD1 matches at 7 bases. This CDR3 spans 14 amino acids. The germline V gene encodes CDR1 GTSNPN and CDR2 SVGIG (reference sequence). The trim removed 2 bases at V and 10 bases at J, leaving 10 bases unmatched. CDR3 loop: CAWSSTGVEGKLFF. The CDR3 DNA sequence: TGTGCCTGGAGTAGTACAGGGGTCGAGGGAAAACTGTTTTTT.

This chain joins TRBV7-9 and TRBJ2-3, with D unresolved. Trimming pared 5 bases from V and 3 bases from J, leaving 9 bases between. Germline CDR1 and CDR2: SEHNR and FQNEAQ (reference sequence). This CDR3 contains 13 residues. The CDR3 nucleotides are TGTGCCAGCAGCCTAATTGCAACAGATACGCAGTATTTT. Its protein product is CASSLIATDTQYF.

The rearrangement joins TRBV11-3 to TRBJ1-3; 7 bases match TRBD1. The junction had 6 bases not matched to a gene; V was cut back by 5 bases and J by 8 bases. CDR1 is SGHNT, CDR2 YENEEA, per germline. This CDR3 has 13 amino acids. The CDR3 spells CASSIQGRYTIYF. The CDR3 DNA is TGTGCCAGCAGCATACAGGGGAGATACACCATATATTTT.

The rearrangement joins TRBV9 to TRBJ1-3, with 8 bases fitting TRBD1. Trimming cost V 3 bases and J 2 bases; bases outside gene matches: 4. Per germline, CDR1 SGDLS and CDR2 YYNGEE. CDR3 length equals 15 residues. CDR3 amino acids: CASSAPGGAGNTIYF. Written as DNA, the CDR3 is TGTGCCAGCAGCGCCCCAGGGGGCGCTGGAAACACCATATATTTT.

This chain connects TRBV27 to TRBJ2-7; the match to TRBD2 covers 9 bases. The CDR3 loop spans 13 amino acids. Germline lookup yields CDR1 MNHEY and CDR2 SMNVEV (reference sequence). The V and J ends lost 2 bases and 6 bases, in that order; junction bases with no gene match: 2. CDR3 coding DNA: TGTGCCAGCAGTTTAGTGCGGGAGGGCGAGCAGTACTTC. Amino acid sequence: CASSLVREGEQYF.

Comment on this clone: The junction departs from the called germline gene at one end, perhaps through a read error. This sample includes further DNA sequences coding for the same CDR3. V is TRBV11-2 and J is TRBJ2-5; D is unresolved. Germline V gene lookup returns CDR1 SGHAT and CDR2 FQNNGV. The CDR3 has 14 residues. The CDR3 sequence is CASSFWAEQETQYF. The DNA of the CDR3 is TGTGCCAGCAGCTTTTGGGCAGAACAAGAGACCCAATACTTC.

The rearrangement joins TRBV6-1 to TRBJ1-2, with 10 bases identical to TRBD1. V lost 3 bases and J lost 6; bases outside the gene matches: 10. Germline V gene lookup returns CDR1 MNHNS and CDR2 SASEGT. This CDR3 comprises 16 residues. CDR3 nucleotide sequence: TGTGCCAGCAGTGAGTATGGCCGGACAGGGGGAAATGGCTACACCTTC. Residues: CASSEYGRTGGNGYTF.

This clone came up once. The chain links TRBV25-1 to TRBJ1-4, with a weak D call TRBD1 (6 bases). Looked up from germline, CDR1 is MGHDK and CDR2 is SYGVNS. The ends were cut back, 4 bases at V and 3 bases at J, with 21 bases in the middle. The CDR3 covers 18 residues. The CDR3 protein is CASSAILGGGTANEKLFF. The CDR3 region has the DNA TGTGCCAGCAGTGCTATCCTGGGGGGGGGCACCGCTAATGAAAAACTGTTTTTT.

The chain carries TRBV3-1 (or the pseudogene TRBV3-2) and TRBJ1-1; maybe TRBD1 (5 bases). The germline V gene has CDR1 LGHDT and CDR2 YNNKEL (reference sequence). The CDR3 extends over 13 amino acids. V lost 2 bases and J 4 bases, leaving 8 bases between the germline ends. The CDR3 DNA is TGTGCCAGCAGCCAACAGGGCACCACTGAAGCTTTCTTT. Residues: CASSQQGTTEAFF.

The chain employs TRBV27 and TRBJ1-5; no firm D call. Germline values: CDR1 MNHEY, CDR2 SMNVEV (reference sequence). Trimming took off 2 bases at V and 6 bases at J, with 8 bases between the two ends. This CDR3 comprises 13 residues. CDR3 protein: CASSLEARQPQHF. The CDR3 DNA reads as TGTGCCAGCAGTTTAGAGGCTCGTCAGCCCCAGCATTTT.

The chain recombines TRBV27 with TRBJ1-2; 8 positions agree with TRBD1. The CDR3 has 14 amino acids. The germline V gene has CDR1 MNHEY and CDR2 SMNVEV (reference sequence). With V trimmed by 6 bases and J by 2 bases, 5 bases remained unmatched. The CDR3 DNA sequence: TGTGCCAGCAGACAAACAGGGGGGAACTATGGCTACACCTTC. This sequence encodes CASRQTGGNYGYTF.

CDR3 DNA: TGTGCCAGCACCCCGGGACAGGGGGCTTGGGAGACCCAGTACTTC. This codes for CASTPGQGAWETQYF. The rearrangement links TRBV11-2 to TRBJ2-5; 12 nucleotides align to TRBD1. In germline, CDR1 is SGHAT, CDR2 FQNNGV. This CDR3 has 15 amino acids. Germline trimming cut 7 bases from V and 5 bases from J; bases unmatched to any gene: 8.

V and J are TRBV11-2 and TRBJ2-3; 7 bases are shared with TRBD1. The CDR3 is 16 residues long. In germline, CDR1 is SGHAT, CDR2 FQNNGV. J was trimmed by 1 base and V by 0 bases; bases with no gene match: 4. This CDR3 reads CASSLEWQGGTDTQYF. CDR3 sequence (DNA): TGTGCCAGCAGCTTAGAGTGGCAGGGGGGCACAGATACGCAGTATTTT.

J is TRBJ1-3 and V is TRBV7-2, with D possibly being TRBD1 (5 bases). Trimming stripped 0 bases from V and 4 bases from J, with 10 bases between. Per the germline V gene, CDR1 is SGHTA and CDR2 is FQGNSA. This CDR3 comprises 15 residues. The CDR3 spells CASSLAGVWGNTIYF. The CDR3 DNA follows: TGTGCCAGCAGCTTAGCAGGGGTTTGGGGAAACACCATATATTTT.

This clone appeared a few times. The chain joins TRBV7-9 to TRBJ1-2; the match to TRBD1 covers 7 bases. The CDR3 runs to 15 residues. With 4 bases clipped from V and 10 bases from J, the junction kept 15 bases outside the gene matches. Per the germline V gene, CDR1 is SEHNR and CDR2 is FQNEAQ (reference sequence). The CDR3 protein is CASSYGSPQGVDYTF. As DNA, the CDR3 is TGTGCCAGCAGCTATGGGTCCCCCCAGGGGGTTGACTACACCTTC.